This T cell receptor (beta chain) originates from a study of cytomegalovirus exposure and HLA in healthy donors. Findings of the study overall: Cytomegalovirus-associated status was assigned to approximately 160 TCR beta chains.

With regard to this clone: Its target is unknown.

PCR involved 60 Vbeta and 13 Jbeta primers. Sequencing used immunoSEQ multiplex PCR; TCRdb keeps in-frame clones, though not all of them. Found here are approximately 170,000 clones; the top ten clones hold around 0.8%. CDR3 length: 15 amino acids. J gave up 7 bases and V 3 bases, and 5 bases lay outside the gene matches. Germline V gives CDR1 LNHNV, CDR2 YYDKDF (reference sequence). These donors counted as nominally healthy when sampled, but unrecorded immune exposures were likely. The specimen was PBMCs. This chain links TRBV15 with TRBJ2-3; 12 bases map to TRBD2. This clonotype was obtained from a woman in her late teens or twenties in good health and CMV-seropositive. The CDR3 reads CATSRLAGGVNTQYF. The CDR3 DNA reads as TGTGCCACCAGCAGGCTAGCGGGGGGGGTTAATACGCAGTATTTT.